One and the same sample provided the 3 T cell receptor beta chains below, sequenced in a study of shared clonotypes between healthy human individuals. The protocol was immunoSEQ multiplex PCR, while the TCRdb copy is restricted to in-frame clones and leaves out a portion. The sample contains nearly 600,000 clones, nearly 97% of which appear only once. Terminally differentiated effector memory CD45RA+ cells were excluded by CCR7 positive selection of CD45RO-negative cells. Sequencing used naive CD8+ T cells sorted from blood. These receptors all stem from a woman in her thirties in good health.

The chain links TRBV6-5 to TRBJ1-1; possibly TRBD1 for D (6 bases). V was clipped by 8 bases and J by 8 bases, with 9 bases between them. CDR1 MNHEY and CDR2 SVGAGI come from the germline V gene. This CDR3 is 10 amino acids long. The CDR3: CASGGLEAFF. DNA of the CDR3: TGTGCCAGCGGGGGGCTGGAAGCTTTCTTT.

The chain employs TRBV9 and TRBJ2-7; 14 bases match TRBD2. The CDR3 is 18 amino acids. The trim removed 4 bases at V and 0 bases at J, leaving 9 bases unmatched. Looked up from germline, CDR1 is SGDLS and CDR2 is YYNGEE. CDR3 protein: CASSPTSGRASSSYEQYF. The CDR3 bases are TGTGCCAGCAGCCCGACTAGCGGGAGGGCCTCGAGCTCCTACGAGCAGTACTTC. Using reference TRBV9 and TRBJ2-7 for the parts outside the CDR3, the full variable domain is DSGVTQTPKHLITATGQRVTLRCSPRSGDLSVYWYQQSLDQGLQFLIQYYNGEERAKGNILERFSAQQFPDLHSELNLSSLELGDSALYFCASSPTSGRASSSYEQYFGPGTRLTVT.

CDR3 coding DNA: TGTGCCAGCAGCTCAAACTTGGACGGAGCAGCCCAGCATTTT. Its protein product is CASSSNLDGAAQHF. The chain carries TRBV7-9 and TRBJ1-5; D is uncertain. Germline V CDR1 and CDR2: SEHNR, FQNEAQ (reference sequence). V gave up 4 bases and J gave up 11 bases, with 18 bases separating them. This CDR3 is built from 14 residues.